The next 16 T cell receptor beta chains were all read from a single sample in a study of T cell responses to AZD1222 COVID-19 vaccine. TCRdb's table, derived via immunoSEQ multiplex PCR, lists solely in-frame clones and lacks some. Of 65,000 to 80,000 clones in the sample, about nine tenths are singletons; the top ten hold about 4.3%. The sequencing here drew on peripheral blood, taken on day 0 of AZD1222 vaccination. The receptors originated from an adult in good health.

The chain links TRBV30 to TRBJ2-3, with D perhaps TRBD2 (5 bases). From germline, CDR1 is GTSNPN and CDR2 SVGIG (reference sequence). V was shortened by 6 bases and J by 3 bases, with 16 bases between the two germline ends. The CDR3 loop spans 14 amino acids. In nucleotides, the CDR3 is TGTGCCTGCACGAGGGCTAGTCAGACAGATACGCAGTATTTT. Translating it yields CACTRASQTDTQYF.

This clone was observed once. The junction and the germline gene differ at one end; a read error may be behind it. CDR3 DNA sequence: TGTGCCAGCAGTGAAGCTGGGACAGGAGGTGACTTC. Its protein product is CASSEAGTGGDF. The rearrangement links TRBV2 to TRBJ2-7; 8 nucleotides line up with TRBD1. The CDR3 contains 12 residues. Germline V CDR1 and CDR2: SNHLY, FYNNEI.

The table lists this clone with a count of one. The rearrangement uses TRBV10-3 and TRBJ1-5; TRBD1 might be the D (6 bases). The germline gives CDR1 ENHRY, CDR2 SYGVKD. This CDR3 is 16 amino acids long. V lost 3 bases, J lost 2 bases, and 14 bases lay in between. For the CDR3, the DNA is TGTGCCATCAGTGACTGGGGGGGGCCCGGCAATCAGCCCCAGCATTTT. Residues: CAISDWGGPGNQPQHF.

V gene TRBV11-2 combines with J gene TRBJ1-1, with D perhaps matching TRBD1 (6 bases). The CDR3 covers 15 residues. Germline V gene data show CDR1 as SGHAT and CDR2 as FQNNGV. V was pared by 5 bases and J by 0 bases, with 13 bases between. For the CDR3, the DNA is TGTGCCAGCAGCCCATTAGGGGGGGTGAACACTGAAGCTTTCTTT. It translates to CASSPLGGVNTEAFF.

This clone was detected once. The chain employs TRBV5-1 and TRBJ1-1; no reliable D call. The length of the CDR3 is 14 residues. V lost 2 bases, J lost 2 bases, and 10 bases lay in between. CDR1 and CDR2 (germline): SGHRS, YFSETQ. The CDR3 loop reads CASSFISGNTEAFF. DNA of the CDR3: TGCGCCAGCAGCTTTATATCGGGAAACACTGAAGCTTTCTTT.

This sequence joins TRBV9 and TRBJ1-3; D is ambiguous. CDR1 is SGDLS and CDR2 is YYNGEE in the germline V gene. V lost 0 bases and J lost 2, with 6 bases in between. There are 14 residues in the CDR3. The CDR3, as DNA: TGTGCCAGCAGCGTAGGGAGGGCTGGAAACACCATATATTTT. Protein sequence: CASSVGRAGNTIYF. The full variable domain, rest sourced from reference TRBV9 and TRBJ1-3, is DSGVTQTPKHLITATGQRVTLRCSPRSGDLSVYWYQQSLDQGLQFLIQYYNGEERAKGNILERFSAQQFPDLHSELNLSSLELGDSALYFCASSVGRAGNTIYFGEGSWLTVV.

A few counts support this clone. The rearrangement links TRBV27 to TRBJ1-1; a weak D match, TRBD1 (6 bases). Per germline, CDR1 MNHEY and CDR2 SMNVEV (reference sequence). The germline V and J ends were trimmed by 3 bases and 4 bases, with 12 bases remaining between them. CDR3 length: 14 residues. The CDR3 here is CASSFRARGTEAFF. The DNA for the CDR3 is TGTGCCAGCAGTTTCCGCGCCAGGGGCACTGAAGCTTTCTTT.

The V gene is TRBV6-1, the J gene TRBJ1-4; D uncertain. Trimming removed 2 bases at V and 7 bases at J, with 5 bases between. The CDR3 runs to 12 residues. Germline CDR1 reads MNHNS; CDR2 reads SASEGT. This CDR3 reads CASSEFGEKLFF. The CDR3 coding sequence is TGTGCCAGCAGTGAATTCGGTGAAAAACTGTTTTTT.

The genes are TRBV18 and TRBJ1-2, with 10 bases lining up with TRBD1. Unmatched junction bases numbered 5, after V lost 8 bases and J lost 2 bases. Germline-derived CDR1 and CDR2 are KGHSH and LQKENI. The CDR3 loop spans 14 amino acids. Written as DNA, the CDR3 is TGTGCCAGCACAAGACAGGGGGCGAACTATGGCTACACCTTC. It encodes CASTRQGANYGYTF.

The chain has TRBV5-1 and TRBJ1-1; 11 positions match TRBD1. V lost 4 bases and J lost 12; bases outside the gene matches: 5. Germline CDR1 SGHRS, CDR2 YFSETQ. The CDR3 has 12 amino acids. CDR3 coding DNA: TGCGCCAGCAGCCCGGGACAGGGGGGAACTTTCTTT. This gives the protein CASSPGQGGTFF.

V and J are TRBV7-9 and TRBJ2-1, with D perhaps given as TRBD1 or TRBD2 (5 bases each). Germline CDR1 is SEHNR and CDR2 is FQNEAQ (reference sequence). The ends were cut back, 5 bases at V and 12 bases at J, with 14 bases in the middle. The CDR3 consists of 12 residues. The CDR3 here is CASSRDEGLQFF. In DNA form, the CDR3 reads TGTGCCAGCAGCCGGGACGAAGGGTTGCAGTTCTTC.

The chain carries TRBV6-6 and TRBJ1-5; D unresolved. The CDR3 runs to 14 residues. CDR1 is MNHNY, CDR2 SVGAGI, per germline (reference sequence). V lost 5 bases and J lost 0, with 8 bases in between. The CDR3 loop is CASSSTYSNQPQHF. The DNA of the CDR3 is TGTGCCAGCAGTAGCACTTATAGCAATCAGCCCCAGCATTTT.

The chain recombines TRBV11-2 with TRBJ1-1, with D possibly TRBD1 on 6 matching bases. This CDR3 is 15 amino acids long. The V gene's germline CDR1 is SGHAT and CDR2 FQNNGV. The germline V and J ends were trimmed by 4 bases and 1 base, with 13 bases remaining between them. CDR3 DNA: TGTGCCAGCAGCTCCCGGACAGTTAGGAACACTGAAGCTTTCTTT. The encoded protein is CASSSRTVRNTEAFF.

The rearrangement links TRBV20-1 to TRBJ2-5; D gene uncertain. This CDR3 spans 11 amino acids. The germline V gene encodes CDR1 DFQATT and CDR2 SNEGSKA (reference sequence). Trimming removed 3 bases from V and 3 bases from J, with 5 bases in between. Written as DNA, the CDR3 is TGCAGTGCTAGTGGGGAAGAGACCCAGTACTTC. Translated: CSASGEETQYF.

The chain combines TRBV6-1 with TRBJ1-5, with 8 bases that match TRBD1. J was trimmed by 7 bases and V by 3 bases; bases with no gene match: 5. Germline CDR1 MNHNS, CDR2 SASEGT. This CDR3 comprises 14 residues. The CDR3 nucleotides read TGTGCCAGCAGTGATTCAGGGGGCCGGCAGCCCCAGCATTTT. It is translated as CASSDSGGRQPQHF.

This chain uses TRBV7-9 with TRBJ2-7; 7 bases map to TRBD1. Germline V gives CDR1 SEHNR, CDR2 FQNEAQ (reference sequence). Trimming removed 1 base from V and 5 bases from J; junction bases left unmatched: 5. The CDR3 has 14 residues. The CDR3: CASSLGQGDNEQYF. Written as DNA, the CDR3 is TGTGCCAGCAGCTTAGGACAGGGTGACAACGAGCAGTACTTC.